This T cell receptor (beta chain) comes out of a study of cytomegalovirus exposure and HLA in healthy donors. TCRdb's table, derived via immunoSEQ multiplex PCR, lists solely in-frame clones and lacks some. The data contain under 250,000 clones, around 87% of them singletons. Germline CDR1 reads MNHEY; CDR2 reads SVGAGI. The J segment lost 2 bases and the V segment lost 4 bases, leaving 2 bases of the junction unmatched. The CDR3 sequence is 14 residues long. Notes on the study in general: Rare TCR sequences dominated, though some public TCRs recurred in many donors. According to a subsequent analysis, TCR clusters identified in the first cohort showed a tendency to co-occur across the 100 to 150 validation repertoires. A list of more than 150 TCR beta chains associated with cytomegalovirus was given.

About this clone itself: No antigen is known for it.

This clonotype was sampled from a woman younger than 30 in good health and CMV-seropositive. The sample taken for sequencing was PBMCs. The rearrangement links TRBV6-5 to TRBJ1-5, with TRBD1 matching 7 bases. The DNA of the CDR3 is TGTGCCAGCAGTTTTGACAGGGGCAATCAGCCCCAGCATTTT. This sequence encodes CASSFDRGNQPQHF.